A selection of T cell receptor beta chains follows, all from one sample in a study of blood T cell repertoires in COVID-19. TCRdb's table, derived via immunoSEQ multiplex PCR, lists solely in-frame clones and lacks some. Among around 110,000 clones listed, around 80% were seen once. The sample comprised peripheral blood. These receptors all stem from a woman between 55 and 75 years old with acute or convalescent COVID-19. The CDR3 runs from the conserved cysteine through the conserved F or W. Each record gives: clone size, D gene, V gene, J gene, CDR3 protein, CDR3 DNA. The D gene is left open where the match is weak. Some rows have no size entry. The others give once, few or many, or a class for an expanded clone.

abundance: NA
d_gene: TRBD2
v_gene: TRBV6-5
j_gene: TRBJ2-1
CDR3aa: CASRVSGRDNEQFF
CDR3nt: TGTGCCAGCAGAGTTAGCGGGAGGGACAATGAGCAGTTCTTC

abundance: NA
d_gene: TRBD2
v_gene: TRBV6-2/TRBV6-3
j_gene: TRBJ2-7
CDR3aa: CASSLASGSAYEQYF
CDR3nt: TGTGCCAGCAGCCTGGCTAGCGGGAGTGCTTACGAGCAGTACTTC

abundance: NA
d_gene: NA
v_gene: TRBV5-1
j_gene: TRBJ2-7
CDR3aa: CASSLPGGAREQYF
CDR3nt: TGCGCCAGCAGCCTGCCTGGGGGGGCCAGGGAGCAGTACTTC

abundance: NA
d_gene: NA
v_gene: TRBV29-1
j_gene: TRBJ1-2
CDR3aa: CSVGGGRGYGYTF
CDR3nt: TGCAGCGTTGGAGGGGGAAGGGGGTATGGCTACACCTTC

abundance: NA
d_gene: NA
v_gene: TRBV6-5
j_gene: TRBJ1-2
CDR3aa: CASSYRGIGYTF
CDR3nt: TGTGCCAGCAGTTACCGGGGGATTGGCTACACCTTC

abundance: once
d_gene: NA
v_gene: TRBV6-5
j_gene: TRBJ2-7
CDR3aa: CASRPSFGGSYEQYF
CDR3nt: TGTGCCAGCAGGCCATCCTTTGGGGGGTCCTACGAGCAGTACTTC

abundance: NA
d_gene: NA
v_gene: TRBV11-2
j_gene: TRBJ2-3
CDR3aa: CASSLGYTDTQYF
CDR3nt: TGTGCCAGCAGCTTAGGCTATACAGATACGCAGTATTTT

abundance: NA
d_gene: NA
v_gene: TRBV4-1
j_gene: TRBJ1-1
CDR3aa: CASSQSGPPSTEAFF
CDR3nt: TGCGCCAGCAGCCAATCAGGGCCTCCCAGCACTGAAGCTTTCTTT

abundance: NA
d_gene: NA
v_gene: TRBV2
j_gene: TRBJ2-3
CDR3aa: CASSEAAGRFGDTQYF
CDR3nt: TGTGCCAGCAGTGAAGCGGCGGGCAGGTTCGGAGATACGCAGTATTTT

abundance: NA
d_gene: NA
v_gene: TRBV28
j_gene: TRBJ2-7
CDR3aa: CASSYGGYYEQYF
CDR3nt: TGTGCCAGCAGTTATGGCGGGTACTACGAGCAGTACTTC

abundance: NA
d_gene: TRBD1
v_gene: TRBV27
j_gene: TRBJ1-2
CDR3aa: CASSPPSWTGAGGYTF
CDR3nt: TGTGCCAGCAGTCCCCCCTCGTGGACAGGGGCGGGTGGCTACACCTTC

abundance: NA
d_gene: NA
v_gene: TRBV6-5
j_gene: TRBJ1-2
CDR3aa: CASSRGQTGYGYTF
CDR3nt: TGTGCCAGCAGCCGAGGCCAAACAGGGTATGGCTACACCTTC

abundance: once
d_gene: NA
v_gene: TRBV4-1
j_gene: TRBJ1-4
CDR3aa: CASRYNRAHTTNEKLFF
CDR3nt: TGCGCCAGCAGGTATAACAGGGCACATACAACTAATGAAAAACTGTTTTTT

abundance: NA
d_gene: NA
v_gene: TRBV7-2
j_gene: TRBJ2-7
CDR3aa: CASSLAGAYEQYF
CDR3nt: TGTGCCAGCAGCTTAGCGGGAGCCTACGAGCAGTACTTC

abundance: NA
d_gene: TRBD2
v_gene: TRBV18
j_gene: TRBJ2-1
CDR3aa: CASSPYPSGEYEQFF
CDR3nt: TGTGCCAGCTCACCTTACCCTAGCGGAGAGTATGAGCAGTTCTTC